One sample yielded the 8 T cell receptor beta chains listed below, sequenced in a study of blood T cell repertoires in COVID-19. Here immunoSEQ multiplex PCR was the method, and the copy in TCRdb shows in-frame clones only, minus some. The sample carries 100,000 to 120,000 clones, around 74% recorded once. Sequencing was carried out using peripheral blood. These receptors all stem from a woman aged 65 to 85 with acute or convalescent COVID-19.

This clone showed up just a few times. The rearrangement joins TRBV19 to TRBJ2-5; tentatively, D is TRBD2 (5 bases). Germline assignment: CDR1 LNHDA and CDR2 SQIVND (reference sequence). The germline V and J ends were trimmed by 5 bases and 4 bases, with 14 bases remaining between them. The CDR3 is 14 residues long. In DNA, the CDR3 is TGTGCCAGTAGTTCCCCCGGGGTTGGAGAGACCCAGTACTTC. Encoded protein: CASSSPGVGETQYF.

The chain is built from TRBV5-4 and TRBJ1-1; 8 bases match TRBD1. V trimming: 5 bases; J trimming: 4 bases; junction bases outside the gene matches: 7. The germline V gene has CDR1 SGHNT and CDR2 YYREEE (reference sequence). The CDR3 totals 14 residues. In nucleotides, the CDR3 is TGTGCCAGCAGACCCCAGGGGGCGGTCACTGAAGCTTTCTTT. Residues: CASRPQGAVTEAFF.

V usage is TRBV9 and J usage is TRBJ2-7, with D tentatively TRBD2 (6 bases). V was pared by 0 bases and J by 2 bases, with 12 bases between. CDR1 is SGDLS and CDR2 is YYNGEE in the germline V gene. CDR3 length equals 15 residues. The CDR3 sequence: CASSVAGDSPYEQYF. The CDR3 DNA reads TGTGCCAGCAGCGTAGCCGGGGACTCCCCCTACGAGCAGTACTTC.

The chain carries TRBV2 and TRBJ1-5; D gene ambiguous. V was trimmed by 5 bases and J by 5 bases, leaving 13 bases between them. This CDR3 region has 14 residues. CDR1 and CDR2 (germline): SNHLY, FYNNEI. In DNA form, the CDR3 reads TGTGCCAGCAGTAGCGGGCAGAATTATCAGCCCCAGCATTTT. This sequence encodes CASSSGQNYQPQHF.

J is TRBJ2-7 and V is TRBV18; D is possibly TRBD1 (6 bases). CDR3 length: 15 amino acids. V lost 2 bases and J 7 bases, leaving 18 bases between the germline ends. CDR1 is KGHSH, CDR2 LQKENI, per germline. CDR3 residues: CASSPSTAGVMEQYF. The CDR3 nucleotides are TGTGCCAGCTCACCAAGTACCGCAGGGGTGATGGAGCAGTACTTC.

This clone was observed a handful of times. CDR3 nucleotide sequence: TGCGCCAGCAGCTTGGACGGGATGAACACTGAAGCTTTCTTT. Residues: CASSLDGMNTEAFF. V gene TRBV5-1 combines with J gene TRBJ1-1, with no clear D. Germline loops: CDR1 SGHRS, CDR2 YFSETQ. This CDR3 is built from 14 residues. V was shortened by 0 bases and J by 0 bases, with 6 bases between the two germline ends.

The chain couples TRBV5-1 to TRBJ2-2; D is possibly TRBD2 (6 bases). Trimming removed 0 bases at V and 3 bases at J, with 9 bases between. CDR1 SGHRS and CDR2 YFSETQ come from the germline V gene. The CDR3 loop spans 15 amino acids. In DNA form, the CDR3 reads TGCGCCAGCAGCTTGGACGGGGACTACACCGGGGAGCTGTTTTTT. This encodes CASSLDGDYTGELFF.

This rearrangement joins TRBV5-1 to TRBJ2-5, with TRBD1 matching over 7 bases. The V segment lost 7 bases and the J segment 5 bases; nucleotides outside the gene matches: 11. The CDR3 length is 14 residues. Germline lookup yields CDR1 SGHRS and CDR2 YFSETQ. The CDR3 loop reads CASSEVTGLETQYF. CDR3 DNA: TGCGCCAGCTCCGAGGTGACAGGGCTGGAGACCCAGTACTTC.